These 19 T cell receptor beta chains came from one sample sequenced in a study of human T cells and chemical hapten exposure (dated by TCRdb to 2020 to 2023). Libraries were constructed by RACE. The data were produced on a NextSeq 500. Starting from the raw public reads, TCRdb applied fastp trimming at Q25, assembled clones with MiXCR and retained in-frame beta chains. One record per CDR3 amino acid sequence lists the most common genes and DNA. This sample gives approximately 84,000 distinct CDR3 sequences in total; under 14% of them show up just once. The ten largest clones add up to 1.6% of the sample. Sample time point, as interpreted from the label and publication: patch test 2, 6 weeks after DPC sensitization. Interpreted using the paper, the treatment or condition label stands for: therapeutic diphenylcyclopropenone sensitization with weekly scalp DPC. This specimen consisted of whole blood, obtained in connection with sensitization to the hapten diphenylcyclopropenone (DPC). These receptor sequences come from a man younger than 30 with alopecia areata. Some clones in this sample may be carry-over from other donors' samples.

This chain joins TRBV5-6 and TRBJ2-7, with 7 bases lining up with TRBD1. The germline V gene encodes CDR1 SGHDT and CDR2 YYEEEE. V lost 3 bases to trimming and J lost 3 bases; unmatched junction nucleotides: 0. This CDR3 contains 12 residues. The CDR3 DNA sequence: TGTGCCAGCAGCTGGGACAGCTACGAGCAGTACGTC. Translation: CASSWDSYEQYV.

This clonotype was picked up a small number of times. The chain combines TRBV12-3 or TRBV12-4 with TRBJ2-7, with TRBD1 identical over 7 bases. The CDR3 runs to 14 residues. V was pared by 5 bases and J by 4 bases, with 8 bases of the junction left unmatched. CDR3 in DNA: TGTGCCAGCAGTGACAGGGTTCGTCCGTACGAGCAGTACTTC. This translates into CASSDRVRPYEQYF.

A few counts support this clonotype. The chain has TRBV3-1 and TRBJ1-3; D is unclear. The CDR3 spans 14 residues. The germline gives CDR1 LGHDT, CDR2 YNNKEL (reference sequence). V lost 4 bases to trimming and J lost 7 bases, with 14 bases between them. The CDR3 region has the DNA TGTGCCAGCAGCCCAAGCGGACTTCGGAACACCATATATTTT. This codes for CASSPSGLRNTIYF.

Ten or more counts support this clonotype. The chain couples TRBV6-2 or TRBV6-3 to TRBJ1-2; D not certain. Germline values: CDR1 MNHEY, CDR2 SVGEGT. The CDR3 spans 12 residues. V was pared by 6 bases and J by 8 bases, with 13 bases between. The CDR3 loop is CASSADLYGYTF. The CDR3 bases are TGTGCCAGCAGCGCCGATTTATACGGCTACACCTTC.

This clonotype has ten or more counts. V gene TRBV12-5 combines with J gene TRBJ1-1, with a possible D match to TRBD1 (6 bases). Between the trimmed V and J ends, which lost 7 bases and 2 bases, there was a span of 14 bases. There are 14 residues in the CDR3. CDR1 and CDR2 (germline): LGHNT, FRNRAP. The CDR3 DNA reads TGTGCTAGTGACGATAACAGGGAAAACACTGAAGCTTTCTTT. It translates to CASDDNRENTEAFF. The full variable domain, rest sourced from reference TRBV12-5 and TRBJ1-1, is DARVTQTPRHKVTEMGQEVTMRCQPILGHNTVFWYRQTMMQGLELLAYFRNRAPLDDSGMPKDRFSAEMPDATLATLKIQPSEPRDSAVYFCASDDNRENTEAFFGQGTRLTVV.

Many counts were recorded for this clonotype. The chain links TRBV6-4 to TRBJ2-3; weak D call: TRBD2 (6 bases). The CDR3 length is 14 residues. V lost 2 bases and J 0 bases, leaving 6 bases between the germline ends. Looked up from germline, CDR1 is MRHNA and CDR2 is SNTAGT. The CDR3 loop is CASSDGTSTDTQYF. As DNA, the CDR3 is TGTGCCAGCAGTGACGGGACTAGCACAGATACGCAGTATTTT.

This clonotype showed up many times. The CDR3 nucleotides are TGCAGTGCTGATGGACAGGAAGAAGGATATGGCTACACCTTC. This encodes CSADGQEEGYGYTF. V is TRBV20-1 and J is TRBJ1-2; 7 bases agree with TRBD1. Germline V lookup: CDR1 DFQATT, CDR2 SNEGSKA (reference sequence). V lost 5 bases to trimming and J lost 5 bases; unmatched junction nucleotides: 11. This CDR3 spans 14 amino acids.

The J gene is TRBJ2-3, the V gene TRBV7-2; D possibly corresponds to TRBD2 (5 bases). Trimming left V 4 bases short and J 5 bases short, with 13 bases between. The germline V gene has CDR1 SGHTA and CDR2 FQGNSA. The CDR3 has 14 amino acids. CDR3 bases: TGTGCCAGCAGCTCCCCAGGTGAGGGAGATACGCAGTATTTT. Translating it yields CASSSPGEGDTQYF.

This rearrangement joins TRBV9 to TRBJ2-1; 10 bases are a match to TRBD1. V shed 6 bases and J 6 bases; nucleotides not matched to a gene: 9. Germline CDR1 and CDR2: SGDLS and YYNGEE. The CDR3 covers 15 residues. CDR3 in amino acids: CASIRRQGACNEQFF. CDR3 sequence (DNA): TGTGCCAGCATCCGCCGACAGGGGGCCTGCAATGAGCAGTTCTTC.

The chain couples TRBV10-1 to TRBJ2-5, with TRBD1 matching 7 bases. The CDR3 totals 15 residues. Germline CDR1 reads WNHNN; CDR2 reads SYGVQD (reference sequence). The CDR3 DNA sequence: TGCACCAACGGCCGACAGGGCGGAGGAGCAGAGACCCAGTACTTC. Protein sequence: CTNGRQGGGAETQYF.

This clonotype was counted only a few times. This chain connects TRBV12-3 or TRBV12-4 to TRBJ2-2; the D is unclear. V lost 5 bases, J lost 5 bases, and 9 bases lay in between. The CDR3 is made up of 13 amino acids. The CDR3: CASSPLQTGELFF. In DNA form, the CDR3 reads TGTGCCAGCAGTCCTCTCCAGACCGGGGAGCTGTTTTTT.

This clonotype has more than one count but fewer than ten. CDR3 DNA: TGCAGCGTTGAACGACGGGTTTCACAAGAGACCCAGTACTTC. It translates to CSVERRVSQETQYF. The chain couples TRBV29-1 to TRBJ2-5; the D is unclear. The CDR3 runs to 14 residues. Germline lookup yields CDR1 SQVTM and CDR2 ANQGSEA. Trimming shortened V by 2 bases and J by 2 bases, and 12 bases separated the two germline ends.

The table lists this clonotype with a few counts. The genes are TRBV10-1 and TRBJ2-7, with D unclear. The germline CDR1 and CDR2 sequences are WNHNN and SYGVQD (reference sequence). The V end was cut by 0 bases, the J end by 5 bases, with 11 bases between. The length of the CDR3 is 14 residues. The CDR3 loop reads CASSESGDGHEQYV. Written as DNA, the CDR3 is TGCGCCAGCAGTGAGTCTGGGGATGGCCACGAGCAGTACGTC.

The chain links TRBV29-1 to TRBJ2-5; 8 bases are a match to TRBD2. The CDR3 length is 13 residues. The J segment lost 3 bases and the V segment lost 7 bases, leaving 7 bases of the junction unmatched. Germline CDR1 is SQVTM and CDR2 is ANQGSEA. For the CDR3, the DNA is TGCAGCGCTCGGACTAGCAGAAAAGAGACCCAGTACTTC. Amino acid sequence: CSARTSRKETQYF.

The chain links TRBV5-1 to TRBJ2-5; D unresolved. The CDR3 loop spans 16 amino acids. The V end lost 1 base, the J end lost 4 bases, and 17 bases lay between the germline ends. Germline lookup yields CDR1 SGHRS and CDR2 YFSETQ. As DNA, the CDR3 is TGCGCCAGCAGCTTGCAAGATCGCCCAAGACGAGAGACCCAGTACTTC. Its translation: CASSLQDRPRRETQYF. Looking up the rest from reference TRBV5-1 and TRBJ2-5 gives the full variable domain: KAGVTQTPRYLIKTRGQQVTLSCSPISGHRSVSWYQQTPGQGLQFLFEYFSETQRNKGNFPGRFSGRQFSNSRSEMNVSTLELGDSALYLCASSLQDRPRRETQYFGPGTRLLVL.

This clonotype was observed a handful of times. V gene TRBV5-1 combines with J gene TRBJ2-2; 8 bases fit TRBD1. The CDR3 is 15 amino acids. Germline V gene sequence: CDR1 SGHRS, CDR2 YFSETQ. The V segment lost 3 bases and the J segment 1 base; nucleotides outside the gene matches: 2. CDR3 DNA sequence: TGCGCCAGCAGCTCCGGACAGGGGAACACCGGGGAGCTGTTTTTT. The encoded protein is CASSSGQGNTGELFF.

This clonotype was picked up many times. The chain couples TRBV18 to TRBJ1-1, with D possibly being TRBD1 (6 bases). V was clipped by 4 bases and J by 3 bases, with 12 bases between them. The CDR3 is 14 amino acids. The V gene's germline CDR1 is KGHSH and CDR2 LQKENI. The CDR3 DNA reads TGTGCCAGCTCACAGGGAGGGGGAGACACTGAAGCTTTCTTT. It specifies CASSQGGGDTEAFF.

This clonotype was seen a handful of times. V gene TRBV7-9 combines with J gene TRBJ1-2; 7 bases agree with TRBD1. The germline V gene encodes CDR1 SEHNR and CDR2 FQNEAQ (reference sequence). The CDR3 is made up of 15 amino acids. The J segment lost 4 bases and the V segment lost 5 bases, leaving 10 bases of the junction unmatched. The DNA of the CDR3 is TGTGCCAGCAGCCCCGGACAGGCTACAGCCTATGGCTACACCTTC. It encodes CASSPGQATAYGYTF.

This chain uses TRBV5-1 with TRBJ1-2, with TRBD1 as a possible D gene (6 bases). The germline gives CDR1 SGHRS, CDR2 YFSETQ. Trimming left V 4 bases short and J 5 bases short, with 18 bases between. The CDR3 totals 15 residues. CDR3 region: CASSQLLDRDYGYTF. CDR3 DNA: TGCGCCAGCAGCCAACTCCTGGACAGAGATTATGGCTACACCTTC.